Sequencing of this T cell receptor beta chain was carried out in a study of identical twins' blood T cells. About the research overall: Approximately 50 million reads covered roughly six alpha-chain and roughly six beta-chain libraries.

TCR cDNA libraries came from RNA via a modified published protocol. Each TCR cDNA library carried sample-specific barcodes on both ends. A single record per CDR3 protein comes from TCRdb applying MiXCR to the 5' RACE reads. Here the sample spans hundreds of thousands of distinct CDR3 sequences, more than 25% being singletons. Trimming cost V 7 bases and J 2 bases, with 17 bases left between them. CDR3 size: 15 residues. CDR1 and CDR2 from the germline V gene are MDHEN and SYDVKM. The J gene is TRBJ1-2, the V gene TRBV28; D is perhaps TRBD1 (6 bases). The specimen sequenced was PBMCs. The clonotype comes from a woman between 18 and 50 years old in good health. The CDR3 nucleotides read TGTGCCAGCACCCCCCAGGAAACAGGGAACTATGGCTACACCTTC. This encodes CASTPQETGNYGYTF.